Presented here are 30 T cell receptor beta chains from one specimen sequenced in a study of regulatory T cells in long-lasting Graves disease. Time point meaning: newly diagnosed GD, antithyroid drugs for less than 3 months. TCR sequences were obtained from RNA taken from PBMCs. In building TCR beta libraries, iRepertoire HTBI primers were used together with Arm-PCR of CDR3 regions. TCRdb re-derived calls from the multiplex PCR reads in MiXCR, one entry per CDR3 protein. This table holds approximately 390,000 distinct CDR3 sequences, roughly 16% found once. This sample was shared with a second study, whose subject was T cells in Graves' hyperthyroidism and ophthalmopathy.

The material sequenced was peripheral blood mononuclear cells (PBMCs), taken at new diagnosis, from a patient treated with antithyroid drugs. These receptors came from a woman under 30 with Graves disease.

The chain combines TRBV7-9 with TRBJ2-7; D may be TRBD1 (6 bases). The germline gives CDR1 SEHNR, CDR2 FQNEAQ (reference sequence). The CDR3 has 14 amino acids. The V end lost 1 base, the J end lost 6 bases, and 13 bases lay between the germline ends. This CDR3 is CASSLGGGSGEQYF. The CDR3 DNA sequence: TGTGCCAGCAGCTTAGGAGGGGGTTCAGGCGAGCAGTACTTC. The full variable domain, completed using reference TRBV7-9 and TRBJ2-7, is DTGVSQNPRHKITKRGQNVTFRCDPISEHNRLYWYRQTLGQGPEFLTYFQNEAQLEKSRLLSDRFSAERPKGSFSTLEIQRTEQGDSAMYLCASSLGGGSGEQYFGPGTRLTVT.

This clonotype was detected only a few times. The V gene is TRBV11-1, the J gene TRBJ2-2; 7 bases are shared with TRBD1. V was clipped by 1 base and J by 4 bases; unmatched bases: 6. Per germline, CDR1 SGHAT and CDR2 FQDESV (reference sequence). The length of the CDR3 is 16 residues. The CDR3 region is CASSLVGRGSTGELFF. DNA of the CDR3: TGTGCCAGCAGCTTAGTCGGCAGGGGGAGCACCGGGGAGCTGTTTTTT.

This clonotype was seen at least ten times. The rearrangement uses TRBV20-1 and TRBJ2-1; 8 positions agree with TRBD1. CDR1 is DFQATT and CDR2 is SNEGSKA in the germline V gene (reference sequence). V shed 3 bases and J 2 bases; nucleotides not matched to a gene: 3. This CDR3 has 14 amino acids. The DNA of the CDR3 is TGCAGTGCTAGTCCGGGACAGGCCTACAATGAGCAGTTCTTC. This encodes CSASPGQAYNEQFF.

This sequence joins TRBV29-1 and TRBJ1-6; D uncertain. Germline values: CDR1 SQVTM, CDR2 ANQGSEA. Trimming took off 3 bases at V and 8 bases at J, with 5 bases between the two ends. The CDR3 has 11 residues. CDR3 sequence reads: CSVDWYSPLHF. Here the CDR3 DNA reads TGCAGCGTTGACTGGTATTCACCCCTCCACTTT.

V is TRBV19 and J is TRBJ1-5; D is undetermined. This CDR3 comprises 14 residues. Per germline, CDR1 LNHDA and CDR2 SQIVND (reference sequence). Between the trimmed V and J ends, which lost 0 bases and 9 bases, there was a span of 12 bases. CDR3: CASSIDLAVSPQHF. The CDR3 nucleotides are TGTGCCAGTAGTATAGACCTGGCGGTTTCGCCCCAGCATTTT.

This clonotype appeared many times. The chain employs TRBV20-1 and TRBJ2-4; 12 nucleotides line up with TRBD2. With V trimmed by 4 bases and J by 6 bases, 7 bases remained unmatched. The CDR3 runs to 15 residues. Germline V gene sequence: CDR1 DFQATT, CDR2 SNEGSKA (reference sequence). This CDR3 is CSAIPTSGRINIQYF. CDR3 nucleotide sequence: TGCAGTGCTATCCCCACTAGCGGGAGGATAAACATTCAGTACTTC.

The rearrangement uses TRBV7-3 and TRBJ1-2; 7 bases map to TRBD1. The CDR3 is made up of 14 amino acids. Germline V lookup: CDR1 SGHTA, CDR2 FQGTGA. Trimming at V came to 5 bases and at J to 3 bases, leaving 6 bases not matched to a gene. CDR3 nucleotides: TGTGCCAGCAGCACCTCCGGGACAGACTATGGCTACACCTTC. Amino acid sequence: CASSTSGTDYGYTF.

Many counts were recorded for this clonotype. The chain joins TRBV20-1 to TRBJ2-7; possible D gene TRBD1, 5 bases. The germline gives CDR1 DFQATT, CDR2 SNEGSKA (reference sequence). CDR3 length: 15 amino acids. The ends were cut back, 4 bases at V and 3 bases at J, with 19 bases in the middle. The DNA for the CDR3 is TGCAGTGCTACTAACTCGAAAGGGGAAAGCTACGAGCAGTACTTC. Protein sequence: CSATNSKGESYEQYF.

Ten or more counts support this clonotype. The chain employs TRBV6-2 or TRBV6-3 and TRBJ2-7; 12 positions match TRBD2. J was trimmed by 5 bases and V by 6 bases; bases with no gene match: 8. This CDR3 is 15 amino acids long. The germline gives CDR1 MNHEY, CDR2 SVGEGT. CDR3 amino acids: CASSPTSGSFNEQYF. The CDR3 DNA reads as TGTGCCAGCAGCCCGACTAGCGGGAGCTTCAACGAGCAGTACTTC.

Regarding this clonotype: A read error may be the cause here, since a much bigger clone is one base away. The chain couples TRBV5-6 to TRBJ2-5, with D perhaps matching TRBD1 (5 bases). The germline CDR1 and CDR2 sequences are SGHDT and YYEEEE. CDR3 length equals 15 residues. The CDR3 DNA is TGTGCCAGCAGTCGTTATCAGGGATTTCAAGGGACCCAGTACTTC. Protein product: CASSRYQGFQGTQYF.

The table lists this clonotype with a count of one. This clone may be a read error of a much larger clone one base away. CDR3 sequence: CAGGQGSNYEQYF. The CDR3 DNA reads TGCGCCGGCGGGCAGGGGTCGAACTACGAGCAGTACTTC. The chain links TRBV5-1 to TRBJ2-7, with a weak D call TRBD1 (6 bases). The germline CDR1 and CDR2 sequences are SGHRS and YFSETQ. V gave up 10 bases and J gave up 3 bases, with 17 bases separating them. This CDR3 comprises 13 residues.

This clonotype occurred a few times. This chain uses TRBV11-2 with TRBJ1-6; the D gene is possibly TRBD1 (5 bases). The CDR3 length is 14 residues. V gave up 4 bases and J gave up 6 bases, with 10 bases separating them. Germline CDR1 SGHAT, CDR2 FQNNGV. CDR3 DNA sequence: TGTGCCAGCAGCTGGGGACCCTCTAATTCACCCCTCCACTTT. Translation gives CASSWGPSNSPLHF.

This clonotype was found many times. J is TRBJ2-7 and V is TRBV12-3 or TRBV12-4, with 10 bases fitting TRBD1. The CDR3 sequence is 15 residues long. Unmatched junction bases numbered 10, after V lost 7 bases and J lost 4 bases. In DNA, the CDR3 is TGTGCCAGCACTCCGGCCCGGACAGGGGGGTACGAGCAGTACTTC. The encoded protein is CASTPARTGGYEQYF.

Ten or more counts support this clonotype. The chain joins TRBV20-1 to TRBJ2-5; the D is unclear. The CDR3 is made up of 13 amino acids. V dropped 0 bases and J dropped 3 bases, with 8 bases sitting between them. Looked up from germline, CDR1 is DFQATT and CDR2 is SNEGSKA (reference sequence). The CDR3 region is CSARDLDKETQYF. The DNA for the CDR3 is TGCAGTGCTAGAGATTTGGATAAAGAGACCCAGTACTTC.

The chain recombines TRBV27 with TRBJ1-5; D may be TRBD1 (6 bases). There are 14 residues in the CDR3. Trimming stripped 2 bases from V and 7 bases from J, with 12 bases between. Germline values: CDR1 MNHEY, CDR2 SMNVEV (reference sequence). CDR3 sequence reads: CASSLEAGDQPQHF. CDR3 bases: TGTGCCAGCAGTTTAGAGGCAGGGGACCAGCCCCAGCATTTT.

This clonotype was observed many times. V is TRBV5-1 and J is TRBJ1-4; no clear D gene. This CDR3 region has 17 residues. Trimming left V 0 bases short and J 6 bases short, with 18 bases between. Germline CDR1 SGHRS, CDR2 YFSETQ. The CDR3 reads CASSLGTGAPKYEKLFF. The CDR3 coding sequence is TGCGCCAGCAGCTTGGGTACCGGTGCCCCTAAATATGAAAAACTGTTTTTT.

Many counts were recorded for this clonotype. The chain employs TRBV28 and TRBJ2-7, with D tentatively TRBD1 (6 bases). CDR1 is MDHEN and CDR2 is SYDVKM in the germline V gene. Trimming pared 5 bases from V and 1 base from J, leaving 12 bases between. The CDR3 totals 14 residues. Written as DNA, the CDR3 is TGTGCCAGCAGTACGCCACAGGGATCCTACGAGCAGTACTTC. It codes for CASSTPQGSYEQYF.

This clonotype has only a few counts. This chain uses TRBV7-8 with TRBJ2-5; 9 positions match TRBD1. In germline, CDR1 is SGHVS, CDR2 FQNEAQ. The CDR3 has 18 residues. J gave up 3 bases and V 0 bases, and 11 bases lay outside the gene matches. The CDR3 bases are TGTGCCAGCAGCTTAGCGCTCTATCACAGGGACAGGGAAGAGACCCAGTACTTC. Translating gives CASSLALYHRDREETQYF.

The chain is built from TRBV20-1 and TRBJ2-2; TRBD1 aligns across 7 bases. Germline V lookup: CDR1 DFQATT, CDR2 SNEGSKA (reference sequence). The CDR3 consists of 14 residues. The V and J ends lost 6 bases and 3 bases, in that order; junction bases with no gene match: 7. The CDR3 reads CSAHDRDYTGELFF. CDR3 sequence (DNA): TGCAGTGCCCACGACAGGGATTACACCGGGGAGCTGTTTTTT.

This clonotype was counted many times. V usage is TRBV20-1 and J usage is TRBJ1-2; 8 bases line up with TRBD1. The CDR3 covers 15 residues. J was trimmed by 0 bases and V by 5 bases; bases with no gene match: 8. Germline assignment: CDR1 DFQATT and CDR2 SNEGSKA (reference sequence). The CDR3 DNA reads TGCAGTGCTCCGCCGACAGGGGCACCTAACTATGGCTACACCTTC. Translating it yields CSAPPTGAPNYGYTF.

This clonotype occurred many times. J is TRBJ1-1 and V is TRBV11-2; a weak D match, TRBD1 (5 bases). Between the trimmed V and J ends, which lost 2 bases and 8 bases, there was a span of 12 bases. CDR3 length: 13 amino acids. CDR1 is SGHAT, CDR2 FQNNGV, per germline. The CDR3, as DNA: TGTGCCAGCAGCTTAAGATGGCAGGGCGAAGCTTTCTTT. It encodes CASSLRWQGEAFF.

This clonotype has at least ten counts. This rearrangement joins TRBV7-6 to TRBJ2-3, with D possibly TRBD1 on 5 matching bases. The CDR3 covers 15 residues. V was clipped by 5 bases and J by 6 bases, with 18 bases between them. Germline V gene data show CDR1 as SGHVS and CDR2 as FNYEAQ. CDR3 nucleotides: TGTGCCAGCAGCCCTGGGGCCGACCCTGGGGATACGCAGTATTTT. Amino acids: CASSPGADPGDTQYF.

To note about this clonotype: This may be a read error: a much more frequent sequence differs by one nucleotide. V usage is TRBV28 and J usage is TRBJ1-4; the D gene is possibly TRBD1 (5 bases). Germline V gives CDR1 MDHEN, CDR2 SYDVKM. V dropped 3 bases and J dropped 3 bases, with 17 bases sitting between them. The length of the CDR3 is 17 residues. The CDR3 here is CASSFPSRQRANEKLFF. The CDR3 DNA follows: TGTGCCAGCAGTTTCCCATCCAGACAGAGAGCTAATGAAAAACTGTTTTTT.

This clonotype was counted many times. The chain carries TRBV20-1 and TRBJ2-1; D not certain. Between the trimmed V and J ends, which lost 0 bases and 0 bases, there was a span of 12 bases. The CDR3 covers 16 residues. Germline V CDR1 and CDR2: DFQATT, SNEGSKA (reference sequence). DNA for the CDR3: TGCAGTGCTAGAGATCTCGTTAGGAGCTCCTACAATGAGCAGTTCTTC. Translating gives CSARDLVRSSYNEQFF.

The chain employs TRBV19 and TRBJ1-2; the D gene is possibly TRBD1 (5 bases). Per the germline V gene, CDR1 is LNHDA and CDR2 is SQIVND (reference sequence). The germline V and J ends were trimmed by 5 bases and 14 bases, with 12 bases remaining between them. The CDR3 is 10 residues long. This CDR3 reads CASSGGTWTF. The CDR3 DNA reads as TGTGCCAGTAGTGGGGGGACGTGGACCTTC. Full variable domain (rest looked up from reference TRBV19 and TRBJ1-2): DGGITQSPKYLFRKEGQNVTLSCEQNLNHDAMYWYRQDPGQGLRLIYYSQIVNDFQKGDIAEGYSVSREKKESFPLTVTSAQKNPTAFYLCASSGGTWTFGSGTRLTVV.

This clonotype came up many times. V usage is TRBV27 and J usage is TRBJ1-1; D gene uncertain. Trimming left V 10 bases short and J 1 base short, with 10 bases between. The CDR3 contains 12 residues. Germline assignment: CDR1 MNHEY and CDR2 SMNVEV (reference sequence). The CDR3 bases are TGTGCCACCTTACGGGGGAACACTGAAGCTTTCTTT. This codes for CATLRGNTEAFF.

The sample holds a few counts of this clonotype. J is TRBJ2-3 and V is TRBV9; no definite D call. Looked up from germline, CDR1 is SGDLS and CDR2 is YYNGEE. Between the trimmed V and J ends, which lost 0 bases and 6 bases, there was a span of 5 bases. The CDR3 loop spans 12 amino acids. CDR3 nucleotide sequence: TGTGCCAGCAGCGTAGGATACGATACGCAGTATTTT. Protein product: CASSVGYDTQYF.

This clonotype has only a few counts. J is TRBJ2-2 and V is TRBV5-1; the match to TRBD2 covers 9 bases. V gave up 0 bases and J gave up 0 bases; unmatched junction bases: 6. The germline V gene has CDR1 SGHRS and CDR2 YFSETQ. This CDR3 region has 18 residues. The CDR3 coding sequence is TGCGCCAGCAGCTTGGCGTGGACTAGCGACCCGAACACCGGGGAGCTGTTTTTT. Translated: CASSLAWTSDPNTGELFF.

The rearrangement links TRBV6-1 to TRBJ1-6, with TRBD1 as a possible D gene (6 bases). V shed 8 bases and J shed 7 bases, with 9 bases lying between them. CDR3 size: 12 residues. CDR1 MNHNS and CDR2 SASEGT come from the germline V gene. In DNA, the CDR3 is TGTGCCAGCCACAGGGAAAATTCACCCCTCCACTTT. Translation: CASHRENSPLHF.

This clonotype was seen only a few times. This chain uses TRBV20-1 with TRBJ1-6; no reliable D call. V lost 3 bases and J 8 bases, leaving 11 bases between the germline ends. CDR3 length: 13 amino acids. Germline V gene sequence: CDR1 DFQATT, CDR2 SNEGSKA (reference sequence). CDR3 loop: CSARIRSDSPLHF. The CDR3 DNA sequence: TGCAGTGCTAGGATCCGTAGTGATTCACCCCTCCACTTT.